The 28 T cell receptor beta chains given below trace back to one sample, sequenced in a study of T-cell memory formation after mild COVID-19. TCRdb recomputed calls from the 5' RACE reads with MiXCR, one row per CDR3 protein. The sample contains about 290,000 distinct CDR3 sequences, more than 15% of which appear only once. Input material: PBMCs or a T cell subset sorted from them (not recorded which). Receptor source: a young man who had mild COVID-19 (a few samples of this study predate the infection). Cell type and time point are not known.

This clonotype was counted ten times or more. This chain connects TRBV24-1 to TRBJ2-1, with 8 bases aligning to TRBD2. The germline V gene has CDR1 KGHDR and CDR2 SFDVKD. CDR3 size: 14 residues. V shed 5 bases, J shed 7 bases, and the junction held 6 bases outside the gene matches. DNA of the CDR3: TGTGCCACCAGTGGCGGGGGGTATAGGAATGAGCAGTTCTTC. It translates to CATSGGGYRNEQFF.

On this clonotype itself: The DNA is omitted, as the CDR3 cannot be located on it reliably, and the CDR3 follows TCRdb's listing. The chain uses TRBV11-2 and TRBJ2-2; the table gives TRBD1 as D, unverified against the DNA. With termini counted, the CDR3 has 16 amino acids. CDR1 is SGHAT and CDR2 is FQNNGV in the germline V gene. CDR3 sequence: CASSCRTGLTPGSCFF.

This clonotype was observed many times. The genes are TRBV9 and TRBJ1-6; D unresolved. Per germline, CDR1 SGDLS and CDR2 YYNGEE. Deletions cut 0 bases from V and 4 bases from J, with 11 bases between. The length of the CDR3 is 16 residues. CDR3 nucleotides: TGTGCCAGCAGCGTAGCGGCCACCCGATATAATTCACCCCTCCACTTT. The encoded protein is CASSVAATRYNSPLHF.

This clonotype was picked up a small number of times. The CDR3: CSVEDVRDRAVNTEAFF. CDR3 nucleotides: TGCAGCGTTGAGGACGTCCGGGACAGGGCCGTGAACACTGAAGCTTTCTTT. This chain links TRBV29-1 with TRBJ1-1; 9 bases align to TRBD1. There are 17 residues in the CDR3. CDR1 and CDR2 from the germline V gene are SQVTM and ANQGSEA. The J segment lost 0 bases and the V segment lost 3 bases, leaving 11 bases of the junction unmatched.

This chain joins TRBV7-6 and TRBJ2-3, with 7 bases identical to TRBD1. From germline, CDR1 is SGHVS and CDR2 FNYEAQ. The CDR3 extends over 15 amino acids. V lost 2 bases, J lost 4 bases, and 6 bases stayed unmatched. CDR3 in amino acids: CASSLSDRVADTQYF. In DNA form, the CDR3 reads TGTGCCAGCAGCTTAAGCGACAGGGTCGCAGATACGCAGTATTTT. Looking up the rest from reference TRBV7-6 and TRBJ2-3 gives the full variable domain: GAGVSQSPRYKVTKRGQDVALRCDPISGHVSLYWYRQALGQGPEFLTYFNYEAQQDKSGLPNDRFSAERPEGSISTLTIQRTEQRDSAMYRCASSLSDRVADTQYFGPGTRLTVL.

The chain carries TRBV6-5 and TRBJ2-5, with TRBD2 as a possible D gene (6 bases). The germline V and J ends were trimmed by 5 bases and 5 bases, with 15 bases remaining between them. This CDR3 contains 14 residues. Germline CDR1 MNHEY, CDR2 SVGAGI. CDR3 residues: CASSRLGGSETQYF. The CDR3 nucleotides are TGTGCCAGCAGTCGACTAGGCGGGTCGGAGACCCAGTACTTC.

The chain is built from TRBV18 and TRBJ2-6; 8 bases are shared with TRBD1. Germline trimming cut 6 bases from V and 0 bases from J; bases unmatched to any gene: 7. The CDR3 covers 17 residues. The germline V gene encodes CDR1 KGHSH and CDR2 LQKENI. The CDR3 protein is CASSMDRESSGANVLTF. Here the CDR3 DNA reads TGTGCCAGCTCGATGGACAGGGAAAGCTCTGGGGCCAACGTCCTGACTTTC.

This clonotype appeared a few times. This chain uses TRBV29-1 with TRBJ2-1; tentative D call: TRBD2 (6 bases). The V end was cut by 0 bases, the J end by 0 bases, with 18 bases between. Germline loops: CDR1 SQVTM, CDR2 ANQGSEA. This CDR3 is 18 amino acids long. Written as DNA, the CDR3 is TGCAGCGTTGAAGATCCTAAGGGCGGGGTTAGCTCCTACAATGAGCAGTTCTTC. Protein sequence: CSVEDPKGGVSSYNEQFF.

The table lists this clonotype with a few counts. This chain links TRBV6-5 with TRBJ2-7; no clear D gene. The CDR3 has 16 residues. V lost 6 bases and J 3 bases, leaving 21 bases between the germline ends. CDR1 and CDR2 (germline): MNHEY, SVGAGI. For the CDR3, the DNA is TGTGCCAGCAGCCCAAAGGCGGATCAGTCGAGCTACGAGCAGTACTTC. Its protein product is CASSPKADQSSYEQYF.

The J gene is TRBJ1-2, the V gene TRBV12-3 or TRBV12-4; a weak D match, TRBD1 (6 bases). V was shortened by 2 bases and J by 8 bases, with 15 bases between the two germline ends. This CDR3 region has 14 residues. CDR3: CASSLSGGLGGYTF. CDR3 nucleotides: TGTGCCAGCAGTTTATCGGGGGGGCTGGGCGGCTACACCTTC.

The chain couples TRBV6-5 to TRBJ2-1, with 8 bases fitting TRBD2. The germline V gene encodes CDR1 MNHEY and CDR2 SVGAGI. The CDR3 has 15 amino acids. J lost 9 bases, V lost 2 bases, and 9 bases had no gene match. CDR3 region: CASSYRGGLIGEQFF. The CDR3 DNA is TGTGCCAGCAGTTACCGGGGGGGGCTTATTGGTGAGCAGTTCTTC.

This clonotype was seen ten or more times. This chain uses TRBV5-1 with TRBJ1-2, with TRBD1 matching over 9 bases. Germline-derived CDR1 and CDR2 are SGHRS and YFSETQ. CDR3 length equals 16 residues. Trimming at V came to 3 bases and at J to 0 bases, leaving 6 bases not matched to a gene. CDR3 DNA: TGCGCCAGCAGCTGGACAGGGACAGGGACTAACTATGGCTACACCTTC. Amino acid sequence: CASSWTGTGTNYGYTF.

The V gene is TRBV7-2, the J gene TRBJ1-1, with D maybe TRBD1 (5 bases). CDR3 size: 15 residues. CDR1 and CDR2 (germline): SGHTA, FQGNSA. The V end was cut by 4 bases, the J end by 10 bases, with 22 bases between. CDR3 amino acids: CASSSAGTVQARAFF. The CDR3 DNA is TGTGCCAGCAGCTCCGCTGGGACCGTGCAGGCGAGAGCTTTCTTT.

This clonotype was observed at least ten times. The rearrangement links TRBV20-1 to TRBJ2-1; D unresolved. V was clipped by 5 bases and J by 0 bases, with 20 bases between them. This CDR3 spans 17 amino acids. CDR1 is DFQATT, CDR2 SNEGSKA, per germline (reference sequence). The CDR3 reads CSAPLVARWSSYNEQFF. CDR3 DNA: TGCAGTGCTCCCCTCGTCGCAAGGTGGAGCTCCTACAATGAGCAGTTCTTC.

This clonotype was picked up a small number of times. V usage is TRBV6-5 and J usage is TRBJ1-6, with TRBD1 as a possible D gene (6 bases). The CDR3 consists of 15 residues. V was pared by 6 bases and J by 5 bases, with 14 bases between. In germline, CDR1 is MNHEY, CDR2 SVGAGI. DNA for the CDR3: TGTGCCAGCAGAATGGACAGAGGGAATAATTCACCCCTCCACTTT. It translates to CASRMDRGNNSPLHF.

This clonotype was picked up a small number of times. The chain joins TRBV7-6 to TRBJ2-2; 11 nucleotides match TRBD2. In germline, CDR1 is SGHVS, CDR2 FNYEAQ. The trim removed 1 base at V and 5 bases at J, leaving 3 bases unmatched. The CDR3 length is 16 residues. The CDR3 spells CASSLVTSGVTGELFF. CDR3 in DNA: TGTGCCAGCAGCTTAGTGACTAGCGGGGTTACCGGGGAGCTGTTTTTT.

The table lists this clonotype with many counts. This chain uses TRBV4-1 with TRBJ2-2, with a tentative D call TRBD1 (6 bases). The CDR3 is 16 residues long. CDR1 and CDR2 (germline): MGHRA, YSYEKL. V lost 4 bases to trimming and J lost 0 bases, with 12 bases between them. CDR3: CASSLTQGPNTGELFF. The CDR3 DNA follows: TGCGCCAGCAGCCTAACACAGGGTCCGAACACCGGGGAGCTGTTTTTT.

This clonotype turned up a few times. V usage is TRBV5-1 and J usage is TRBJ2-5; 8 bases match TRBD2. V gave up 0 bases and J gave up 5 bases; unmatched junction bases: 9. This CDR3 spans 16 amino acids. CDR1 and CDR2 from the germline V gene are SGHRS and YFSETQ. The CDR3 loop is CASSLVSGLASETQYF. CDR3 nucleotide sequence: TGCGCCAGCAGCTTGGTCTCCGGACTAGCATCCGAGACCCAGTACTTC.

The rearrangement joins TRBV18 to TRBJ1-5, with D uncertain. The length of the CDR3 is 12 residues. Germline loops: CDR1 KGHSH, CDR2 LQKENI. Trimming removed 2 bases at V and 5 bases at J, with 4 bases between. Here the CDR3 DNA reads TGTGCCAGCTCACCAAGGGATCAGCCCCAGCATTTT. Encoded protein: CASSPRDQPQHF.

The J gene is TRBJ1-5, the V gene TRBV2, with D unresolved. CDR1 SNHLY and CDR2 FYNNEI come from the germline V gene. The CDR3 sequence is 16 residues long. Trimming took off 6 bases at V and 0 bases at J, with 15 bases between the two ends. CDR3 residues: CASSQEGGNSNQPQHF. CDR3 sequence (DNA): TGTGCCAGCAGCCAAGAGGGCGGAAATAGCAATCAGCCCCAGCATTTT.

The table lists this clonotype with many counts. The rearrangement links TRBV7-6 to TRBJ2-2; 9 bases agree with TRBD1. J was trimmed by 4 bases and V by 5 bases; bases with no gene match: 5. The germline CDR1 and CDR2 sequences are SGHVS and FNYEAQ. CDR3 length: 15 amino acids. The CDR3 sequence is CASSRGQGGTGELFF. The CDR3 DNA follows: TGTGCCAGCAGCCGGGGACAGGGAGGCACCGGGGAGCTGTTTTTT.

This clonotype was counted only a few times. The V call is TRBV6-5, the J call TRBJ2-7; 7 nucleotides match TRBD2. This CDR3 has 14 residues. CDR1 and CDR2 (germline): MNHEY, SVGAGI. V shed 2 bases and J 3 bases; nucleotides not matched to a gene: 4. The DNA for the CDR3 is TGTGCCAGCAGTTACAGGGAGGGATTCTACGAGCAGTACTTC. This encodes CASSYREGFYEQYF.

This chain joins TRBV2 and TRBJ2-5, with D possibly matching TRBD2 (6 bases). V lost 3 bases and J 5 bases, leaving 16 bases between the germline ends. The CDR3 is 15 amino acids. From germline, CDR1 is SNHLY and CDR2 FYNNEI. In nucleotides, the CDR3 is TGTGCCAGCAGTGACTCCGGGACTGGCCGGGAGACCCAGTACTTC. It translates to CASSDSGTGRETQYF.

J is TRBJ2-3 and V is TRBV5-1, with TRBD1 as a possible D gene (6 bases). Per the germline V gene, CDR1 is SGHRS and CDR2 is YFSETQ. The V gene lost 1 base and the J gene lost 2 bases, with 11 bases spanning the gap. CDR3 length equals 15 residues. The DNA for the CDR3 is TGCGCCAGCAGCTTGCAGGGGCAAGACACAGATACGCAGTATTTT. Protein: CASSLQGQDTDTQYF.

This chain links TRBV6-1 with TRBJ1-1; 7 bases agree with TRBD1. With 5 bases clipped from V and 11 bases from J, the junction kept 5 bases outside the gene matches. Germline V gene sequence: CDR1 MNHNS, CDR2 SASEGT. The CDR3 covers 11 residues. The CDR3 region has the DNA TGTGCCAGCAGTCTACAGGGGACGGCTTTCTTT. As protein: CASSLQGTAFF.

There are many counts of this clonotype. The chain has TRBV5-1 and TRBJ2-7; a possible D gene is TRBD1 (5 bases). Germline CDR1 is SGHRS and CDR2 is YFSETQ. The CDR3 loop spans 16 amino acids. Between the trimmed V and J ends, which lost 2 bases and 3 bases, there was a span of 18 bases. This CDR3 is CASSLRFLPGIYEQYF. CDR3 in DNA: TGCGCCAGCAGCTTAAGGTTCCTCCCAGGGATCTACGAGCAGTACTTC.

This sequence joins TRBV4-1 and TRBJ2-1; a weak D match, TRBD2 (7 bases). The CDR3 totals 16 residues. V was pared by 4 bases and J by 4 bases, with 17 bases between. The germline CDR1 and CDR2 sequences are MGHRA and YSYEKL. The chain's CDR3 is CASSRIGAGAYNEQFF. DNA of the CDR3: TGCGCCAGCAGCCGCATCGGGGCGGGGGCTTACAATGAGCAGTTCTTC.

This clonotype was seen ten or more times. The rearrangement links TRBV7-2 to TRBJ1-2; 9 bases agree with TRBD1. Germline lookup yields CDR1 SGHTA and CDR2 FQGNSA. This CDR3 contains 17 residues. V lost 1 base and J lost 5; bases outside the gene matches: 11. CDR3 residues: CASSLEDRGSLGYGYTF. CDR3 coding DNA: TGTGCCAGCAGCTTAGAGGACAGGGGATCGCTAGGGTATGGCTACACCTTC.